Listed here are 9 T cell receptor beta chains from one sample, sequenced in a study of vaccination effects on CD4 cells after COVID-19. These receptors' targets are unknown. Antigen-specific CD4+ T cell clonotypes were called by their expansion after viral peptide-pool culture in ViraFEST. A 10-day culture period preceded the isolation of CD4+ T cells. Absence of prior SARS-CoV-2 infection characterized the vaccine recipients, who showed negative nucleocapsid antibodies. Clones were read by immunoSEQ multiplex PCR, and TCRdb kept only the in-frame ones, dropping some. Here the sample spans approximately 21,000 clones, about 63% being singletons. Material: CD4+ T cells from PBMCs cultured with HCoV-NL63 spike peptides, obtained before COVID-19 vaccination. The receptors were sampled from a human donor who received a COVID-19 vaccine.

J is TRBJ1-1 and V is TRBV19, with 7 bases identical to TRBD1. The CDR3 is made up of 13 amino acids. The germline CDR1 and CDR2 sequences are LNHDA and SQIVND (reference sequence). Unmatched junction bases numbered 5, after V lost 6 bases and J lost 4 bases. DNA of the CDR3: TGTGCCAGTAGACTCCCAGGGGGCACTGAAGCTTTCTTT. It is translated as CASRLPGGTEAFF.

This clone was found once. V usage is TRBV19 and J usage is TRBJ1-2; TRBD1 matches at 8 bases. There are 14 residues in the CDR3. The V gene end was trimmed by 5 bases and the J gene end by 2 bases; junction bases not matched to a gene: 4. CDR1 and CDR2 (germline): LNHDA, SQIVND (reference sequence). The CDR3 is CASSPTGENYGYTF. Here the CDR3 DNA reads TGTGCCAGTAGTCCGACAGGGGAGAACTATGGCTACACCTTC.

The CDR3 loop reads CASSKGGTSGGYPGELFF. The CDR3, as DNA: TGTGCCAGCAGTAAAGGGGGGACTAGCGGGGGGTACCCCGGGGAGCTGTTTTTT. The chain couples TRBV6-1 to TRBJ2-2; 15 bases are shared with TRBD2. CDR3 length equals 18 residues. Germline-derived CDR1 and CDR2 are MNHNS and SASEGT. V was clipped by 5 bases and J by 6 bases; unmatched bases: 10.

This clone was observed a handful of times. V and J are TRBV6-1 and TRBJ2-3; tentative D call: TRBD2 (5 bases). The CDR3 length is 15 residues. The germline V and J ends were trimmed by 3 bases and 0 bases, with 10 bases remaining between them. The germline V gene has CDR1 MNHNS and CDR2 SASEGT. CDR3 sequence (DNA): TGTGCCAGCAGTGATCGTACTAGAAGCACAGATACGCAGTATTTT. Translated, it gives CASSDRTRSTDTQYF.

The chain couples TRBV15 to TRBJ2-7, with 8 bases lining up with TRBD2. Trimming took 8 bases from V and 4 from J; bases not matched to a gene: 7. From germline, CDR1 is LNHNV and CDR2 YYDKDF (reference sequence). The CDR3 length is 13 residues. The CDR3 DNA follows: TGTGCCACCCGGGGGAGCGGGAGTTACGAGCAGTACTTC. Amino acids: CATRGSGSYEQYF.

Here the CDR3 DNA reads TGTGCCAGCAGCGTAGTCGCGCGGGAGGGAACCTACGAGCAGTACTTC. Its translation is CASSVVAREGTYEQYF. The J gene is TRBJ2-7, the V gene TRBV9, with TRBD2 identical over 9 bases. CDR3 length: 16 residues. V dropped 0 bases and J dropped 2; count of bases not matched to a gene: 6. Germline V lookup: CDR1 SGDLS, CDR2 YYNGEE.

This clone was found once. V gene TRBV18 combines with J gene TRBJ1-2; TRBD1 is a possible D gene (5 bases). The CDR3 contains 13 residues. V was pared by 3 bases and J by 8 bases, with 13 bases between. Germline V gene data show CDR1 as KGHSH and CDR2 as LQKENI. This CDR3 reads CASSPGPTNGYTF. The CDR3, as DNA: TGTGCCAGCTCACCGGGACCCACGAACGGCTACACCTTC. The variable domain in full, completed from reference TRBV18 and TRBJ1-2, reads NAGVMQNPRHLVRRRGQEARLRCSPMKGHSHVYWYRQLPEEGLKFMVYLQKENIIDESGMPKERFSAEFPKEGPSILRIQQVVRGDSAAYFCASSPGPTNGYTFGSGTRLTVV.

The chain is built from TRBV11-2 and TRBJ2-7; D is uncertain. From germline, CDR1 is SGHAT and CDR2 FQNNGV. The CDR3 loop spans 13 amino acids. Between the trimmed V and J ends, which lost 0 bases and 1 base, there was a span of 4 bases. CDR3 in DNA: TGTGCCAGCAGCTTAGAGAGGTCCTACGAGCAGTACTTC. Translation: CASSLERSYEQYF.

The rearrangement links TRBV6-5 to TRBJ2-1; D might be TRBD1 (5 bases). This CDR3 is built from 13 residues. Germline CDR1 is MNHEY and CDR2 is SVGAGI. The V gene lost 6 bases and the J gene lost 4 bases, with 10 bases spanning the gap. CDR3 residues: CASRVGQYNEQFF. The CDR3 nucleotides read TGTGCCAGCAGGGTCGGACAATACAATGAGCAGTTCTTC.